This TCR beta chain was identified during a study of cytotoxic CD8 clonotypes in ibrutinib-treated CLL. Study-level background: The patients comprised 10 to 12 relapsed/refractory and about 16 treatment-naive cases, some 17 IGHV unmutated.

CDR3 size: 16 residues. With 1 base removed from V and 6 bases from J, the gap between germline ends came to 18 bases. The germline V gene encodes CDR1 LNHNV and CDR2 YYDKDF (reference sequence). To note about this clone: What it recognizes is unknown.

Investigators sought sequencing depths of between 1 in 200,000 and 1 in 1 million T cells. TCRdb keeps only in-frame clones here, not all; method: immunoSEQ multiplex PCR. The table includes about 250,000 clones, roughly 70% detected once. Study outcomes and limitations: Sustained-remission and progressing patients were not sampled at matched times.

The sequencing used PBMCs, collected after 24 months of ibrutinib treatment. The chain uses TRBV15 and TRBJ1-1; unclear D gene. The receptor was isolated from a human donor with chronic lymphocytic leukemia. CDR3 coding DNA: TGTGCCACCAGCAGAGCTAGGGTAGAGTGGGGTGCTGAAGCTTTCTTT. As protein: CATSRARVEWGAEAFF.